This T cell receptor beta chain was identified in a study of T-cell reconstitution after alpha-beta-depleted transplantation in children. Preparing the TCRbeta library involved the use of unique molecular identifiers. TCRdb re-derived calls from the PCR reads in MiXCR, one entry per CDR3 protein. The data show 610,000 or so distinct CDR3 sequences, over 25% seen once. This clonotype was recorded a few times. The ends lost 6 bases at V and 0 bases at J; junction bases unmatched: 9. This CDR3 has 19 residues. Germline assignment: CDR1 WSHSY and CDR2 SAAADI. The sequencing used PBMCs, collected before TCRalphabeta/CD19-depleted stem cell transplant. The chain carries TRBV10-2 and TRBJ2-4; 15 nucleotides agree with TRBD2. The source is a boy younger than two with Wiskott-Aldrich syndrome, due to receive a stem cell transplant. CDR3 nucleotides: TGCGCCAGCAGGGGACTAGCGGGAGGACGAAAACTAGCCAAAAACATTCAGTACTTC. Residues: CASRGLAGGRKLAKNIQYF.